Reported below is one TCR beta chain. This sequence may be a read error, since a much larger clone differs from it by one base. RNA transcripts were the template for amplifying TCR beta CDR3 regions. Researchers ran a first-round RT-PCR on the TCR CDR3 using the HTBI primer set. Via MiXCR, TCRdb re-called the multiplex PCR reads, giving one row per CDR3 protein. The data hold around 500,000 distinct CDR3 sequences, with around 15% observed a single time. CDR1 MDHEN and CDR2 SYDVKM come from the germline V gene. V gave up 7 bases and J gave up 0 bases, with 9 bases separating them. The CDR3 has 13 amino acids. This entry comes from a study of T cells in Graves' hyperthyroidism and ophthalmopathy.

The sample comprised blood. The sequence came from a middle-aged woman with Graves' hyperthyroidism. The rearrangement links TRBV28 to TRBJ1-1; D remains unclear. CDR3 sequence: CASTTSMNTEAFF. CDR3 DNA sequence: TGTGCCAGCACCACGTCTATGAACACTGAAGCTTTCTTT. Variable domain in full (rest from reference TRBV28 and TRBJ1-1): DVKVTQSSRYLVKRTGEKVFLECVQDMDHENMFWYRQDPGLGLRLIYFSYDVKMKEKGDIPEGYSVSREKKERFSLILESASTNQTSMYLCASTTSMNTEAFFGQGTRLTVV.